This TCR beta chain was found in a study of post-analysis software for immune sequencing data. Study observations and caveats: Relative to controls, patients had a few TRBV segments at higher frequency, with TRBV5-6, TRBV5-1 and TRBV20-1 among these.

The CDR3 sequence is 15 residues long. J was trimmed by 7 bases and V by 3 bases; bases with no gene match: 8. Per the germline V gene, CDR1 is DFQATT and CDR2 is SNEGSKA (reference sequence). Every TCR beta cDNA library bore unique molecular identifiers. TCRdb redid the calling of the PCR reads with MiXCR, one entry per CDR3 protein. The sample has 650,000 to 850,000 distinct CDR3 sequences, about 45% seen once. As to this clonotype: The antigen is undetermined.

This clonotype originated in a girl between 10 and 17 years old with multiple sclerosis. Material: blood. The V and J genes are TRBV20-1 and TRBJ2-5; 13 bases match TRBD2. The CDR3 sequence is CSASGLAGDGGTQYF. The CDR3 coding sequence is TGCAGTGCTAGCGGACTAGCGGGAGATGGGGGGACCCAGTACTTC.